The 23 T cell receptor beta chains below were found in one sample sequenced in a study of molecular identifiers for immune sequencing clone quantification. TCRdb reanalysed the PCR reads using MiXCR and keeps one entry per CDR3 protein. Of around 480,000 distinct CDR3 sequences in the sample, about 20% were seen once. The source material was naive CD8+ T cells from blood, with Jurkat cell RNA spiked in. The subset: FACS-sorted CD8+CD4-CCR7+CD45RA+ naive T cells. The receptors stem from a human donor in good health. Some libraries in this study had Jurkat cell RNA spiked in.

The chain uses TRBV11-2 and TRBJ2-6; D is perhaps TRBD1 or TRBD2 (7 bases each). The germline V gene encodes CDR1 SGHAT and CDR2 FQNNGV. The CDR3 covers 18 residues. Trimming stripped 6 bases from V and 2 bases from J, with 20 bases between. The CDR3, as DNA: TGTGCCAGCAGTCCGGGGGGCAGGGGGTCTCCTGGGGCCAACGTCCTGACTTTC. Its protein product is CASSPGGRGSPGANVLTF.

The V and J genes are TRBV4-3 and TRBJ1-6; TRBD1 agrees at 8 bases. This CDR3 is built from 19 residues. V dropped 0 bases and J dropped 10; count of bases not matched to a gene: 17. Germline CDR1 and CDR2: LGHNA and YSLEER. The CDR3 coding sequence is TGCGCCAGCAGCCAAGAGGGTCGGACAGGGCGCGGGTTAGGCTCACCCCTCCACTTT. Encoded protein: CASSQEGRTGRGLGSPLHF.

There are many counts of this clonotype. V and J are TRBV28 and TRBJ2-5; possible D gene TRBD2, 5 bases. The CDR3 runs 15 residues. Germline V gene lookup returns CDR1 MDHEN and CDR2 SYDVKM. V was cut by 5 bases and J by 5 bases, with 18 bases left in between. CDR3: CASSVIHGPGETQYF. In nucleotides, the CDR3 is TGTGCCAGCAGTGTAATTCACGGACCGGGGGAGACCCAGTACTTC.

This sequence joins TRBV28 and TRBJ2-5; TRBD2 agrees at 15 bases. CDR1 is MDHEN, CDR2 SYDVKM, per germline. J was trimmed by 4 bases and V by 8 bases; bases with no gene match: 11. This CDR3 comprises 17 residues. The CDR3: CASRPKGGLAGGETQYF. In DNA form, the CDR3 reads TGTGCCAGCCGACCCAAGGGGGGACTAGCGGGAGGAGAGACCCAGTACTTC.

This clonotype was seen only a few times. V usage is TRBV20-1 and J usage is TRBJ2-3; 11 nucleotides agree with TRBD2. This CDR3 has 16 amino acids. The ends lost 0 bases at V and 2 bases at J; junction bases unmatched: 4. Per the germline V gene, CDR1 is DFQATT and CDR2 is SNEGSKA (reference sequence). The CDR3 sequence is CSARDLTSGITDTQYF. For the CDR3, the DNA is TGCAGTGCTAGAGACCTGACTAGCGGGATCACAGATACGCAGTATTTT.

This clonotype was recorded many times. The chain uses TRBV7-9 and TRBJ1-2, with 8 bases aligning to TRBD1. V shed 5 bases and J 1 base; nucleotides not matched to a gene: 12. Per germline, CDR1 SEHNR and CDR2 FQNEAQ (reference sequence). This CDR3 region has 17 residues. The CDR3 DNA sequence: TGTGCCAGCAGCCCTCTGGAACCGGGACAGGTTAACTATGGCTACACCTTC. This codes for CASSPLEPGQVNYGYTF.

This clonotype was counted ten times or more. The gene calls are TRBV6-2 or TRBV6-3 and TRBJ2-3; no definite D call. Deletions cut 2 bases from V and 5 bases from J, with 2 bases between. This CDR3 comprises 11 residues. Per germline, CDR1 MNHEY and CDR2 SVGEGT. In DNA, the CDR3 is TGTGCCAGCAGTTACGTAGATACGCAGTATTTT. It yields the protein CASSYVDTQYF.

Many counts were recorded for this clonotype. V is TRBV20-1 and J is TRBJ2-3; no definite D call. V lost 2 bases and J 3 bases, leaving 15 bases between the germline ends. CDR1 and CDR2 from the germline V gene are DFQATT and SNEGSKA (reference sequence). CDR3 size: 15 residues. The CDR3 reads CSARRLIEATDTQYF. In DNA form, the CDR3 reads TGCAGTGCTAGAAGGCTAATAGAAGCGACAGATACGCAGTATTTT.

Comments on this clonotype: One base away lies a much larger clone, so this may be a sequencing read error. The chain joins TRBV7-2 to TRBJ2-1; D gene uncertain. V was clipped by 2 bases and J by 6 bases, with 8 bases between them. Germline loops: CDR1 SGHTA, CDR2 FQGNSA. The CDR3 has 13 residues. The CDR3 sequence is CASSLIDCNEQFF. The CDR3 nucleotides read TGTGCCAGCAGCTTAATCGACTGCAATGAGCAGTTCTTC.

The chain carries TRBV30 and TRBJ2-7; tentative D call: TRBD1 (5 bases). The CDR3 sequence is 15 residues long. Looked up from germline, CDR1 is GTSNPN and CDR2 is SVGIG (reference sequence). The V gene lost 0 bases and the J gene lost 0 bases, with 12 bases spanning the gap. The CDR3 DNA reads TGTGCCTGGAGTGTATTGGGGCGCCACTCCTACGAGCAGTACTTC. Its protein product is CAWSVLGRHSYEQYF.

The chain carries TRBV30 and TRBJ2-3; 7 bases align to TRBD2. CDR3 size: 15 residues. The germline V gene has CDR1 GTSNPN and CDR2 SVGIG (reference sequence). J lost 6 bases, V lost 5 bases, and 14 bases had no gene match. The CDR3 region has the DNA TGTGCCTGGGCCTCCGGCGGGAGTAGTCGCGATACGCAGTATTTT. Amino acid sequence: CAWASGGSSRDTQYF. The variable domain in full, completed from reference TRBV30 and TRBJ2-3, reads SQTIHQWPATLVQPVGSPLSLECTVEGTSNPNLYWYRQAAGRGLQLLFYSVGIGQISSEVPQNLSASRPQDRQFILSSKKLLLSDSGFYLCAWASGGSSRDTQYFGPGTRLTVL.

This clonotype was seen a few times. This chain links TRBV2 with TRBJ1-1; D gene ambiguous. CDR1 SNHLY and CDR2 FYNNEI come from the germline V gene. V was shortened by 2 bases and J by 5 bases, with 18 bases between the two germline ends. The CDR3 sequence is 16 residues long. As DNA, the CDR3 is TGTGCCAGCAGTGAATTATATCCTGGCAAACAGACTGAAGCTTTCTTT. Translating gives CASSELYPGKQTEAFF.

This chain uses TRBV5-1 with TRBJ2-3, with 12 bases that match TRBD2. The V gene end was trimmed by 9 bases and the J gene end by 3 bases; junction bases not matched to a gene: 8. The CDR3 extends over 15 amino acids. CDR1 and CDR2 (germline): SGHRS, YFSETQ. The CDR3 is CATQTSGGGTDTQYF. CDR3 nucleotides: TGCGCCACCCAGACTAGCGGGGGCGGGACAGATACGCAGTATTTT.

The chain joins TRBV6-2 or TRBV6-3 to TRBJ2-5, with 7 bases identical to TRBD1. The ends lost 5 bases at V and 3 bases at J; junction bases unmatched: 6. The CDR3 consists of 14 residues. Germline values: CDR1 MNHEY, CDR2 SVGEGT. The CDR3 sequence: CASSTPGTEETQYF. The CDR3 nucleotides read TGTGCCAGCAGTACTCCCGGGACAGAAGAGACCCAGTACTTC.

This clonotype was counted between two and nine times. For the CDR3, the DNA is TGTGCCACCAGTGAACAAAACCAAGAGACCCAGTACTTC. Protein: CATSEQNQETQYF. The V and J genes are TRBV24-1 and TRBJ2-5; D is undetermined. Germline V gene data show CDR1 as KGHDR and CDR2 as SFDVKD. Trimming stripped 4 bases from V and 0 bases from J, with 5 bases between. The length of the CDR3 is 13 residues.

This clonotype came up a few times. The chain is built from TRBV7-9 and TRBJ1-1; D is undetermined. V was cut by 4 bases and J by 0 bases, with 9 bases left in between. The CDR3 is made up of 14 amino acids. The V gene's germline CDR1 is SEHNR and CDR2 FQNEAQ (reference sequence). The chain's CDR3 is CASSSASLNTEAFF. Written as DNA, the CDR3 is TGTGCCAGCAGCTCCGCCTCTCTGAACACTGAAGCTTTCTTT. The full variable domain, rest sourced from reference TRBV7-9 and TRBJ1-1, is DTGVSQNPRHKITKRGQNVTFRCDPISEHNRLYWYRQTLGQGPEFLTYFQNEAQLEKSRLLSDRFSAERPKGSFSTLEIQRTEQGDSAMYLCASSSASLNTEAFFGQGTRLTVV.

V is TRBV7-3 and J is TRBJ2-1; 11 bases agree with TRBD2. CDR1 SGHTA and CDR2 FQGTGA come from the germline V gene. This CDR3 comprises 16 residues. Trimming took 1 base from V and 6 from J; bases not matched to a gene: 5. The CDR3 sequence is CASSLISSGRGNEQFF. The CDR3 DNA follows: TGTGCCAGCAGCTTAATTAGTAGCGGGAGGGGCAATGAGCAGTTCTTC.

With respect to this clonotype: Compared with germline, one end of the junction differs, possibly owing to a read error. This rearrangement joins TRBV5-3 to TRBJ1-2, with no clear D. TRBV5-3 is annotated as an ORF whose role is uncertain. The CDR3 has 12 residues. The CDR3 loop reads CASSLEENGYTF. The DNA for the CDR3 is TGTGCCAGCAGCTTGGAAGAAAATGGCTACACCTTC.

Points on this clonotype: A much larger clonotype is one base distant, so this may be a read error. This chain links TRBV6-6 with TRBJ2-7; D possibly corresponds to TRBD1 (6 bases). The germline V and J ends were trimmed by 8 bases and 7 bases, with 15 bases remaining between them. Germline lookup yields CDR1 MNHNY and CDR2 SVGAGI (reference sequence). The CDR3 spans 12 residues. The chain's CDR3 is CASGDRPGEQYF. The CDR3, as DNA: TGTGCCAGCGGTGACAGGCCGGGGGAGCAGTACTTC.

This clonotype has more than one count but fewer than ten. The genes are TRBV27 and TRBJ2-1; D unresolved. The germline V and J ends were trimmed by 4 bases and 0 bases, with 13 bases remaining between them. This CDR3 comprises 16 residues. The germline V gene has CDR1 MNHEY and CDR2 SMNVEV (reference sequence). CDR3 residues: CASSSRLDPSYNEQFF. CDR3 bases: TGTGCCAGCAGTTCCAGACTGGATCCCTCCTACAATGAGCAGTTCTTC.

As concerns this clonotype: At one end the junction does not follow the germline gene, possibly because of a read error. The rearrangement links TRBV7-9 to TRBJ2-3, with D hard to call. Germline V gene lookup returns CDR1 SEHNR and CDR2 FQNEAQ (reference sequence). The CDR3 loop spans 14 amino acids. CDR3 residues: CASSPKVSRFDTRF. The DNA of the CDR3 is TGTGCCAGCAGCCCCAAGGTTTCCCGGTTTGATACGCGTTTT. Based on the CDR3 plus reference TRBV7-9 and TRBJ2-3, the full variable domain is DTGVSQNPRHKITKRGQNVTFRCDPISEHNRLYWYRQTLGQGPEFLTYFQNEAQLEKSRLLSDRFSAERPKGSFSTLEIQRTEQGDSAMYLCASSPKVSRFDTRFGPGTRLTVL.

Ten or more counts support this clonotype. This chain connects TRBV12-3 or TRBV12-4 to TRBJ1-4; TRBD1 matches at 7 bases. The CDR3 consists of 14 residues. The junction had 5 bases not matched to a gene; V was cut back by 6 bases and J by 4 bases. The CDR3 DNA is TGTGCCAGCAGCCCGGGACAGCATAATGAAAAACTGTTTTTT. Translation: CASSPGQHNEKLFF.

For this clonotype: It may be a read error: a sequence one base away is much more abundant. This chain connects TRBV13 to TRBJ2-5; the match to TRBD2 covers 13 bases. This CDR3 is built from 16 residues. Germline V gene sequence: CDR1 PRHDT, CDR2 FYEKMQ (reference sequence). V gave up 8 bases and J gave up 4 bases; unmatched junction bases: 10. DNA for the CDR3: TGTGCCAGCGGCTCCACTAGCGGGGGGGCAAGAGAGACCCAGTACTTC. Encoded protein: CASGSTSGGARETQYF.